This T cell receptor (beta chain) was documented in a study of cytomegalovirus exposure and HLA in healthy donors (dated by TCRdb to the late 2010s). In terms of the full investigation: In an earlier analysis of some 610 of the donors, 276 Gb of sequence data and 117 million unique TCR beta sequences from 180 million or so T cells were reported. Class I and class II HLA loci were covered by the typing at four-digit resolution. The aim of the study was to test whether cataloging public T cell receptors could identify signatures of past pathogen exposure. Alongside the repertoire data, information on donor age, sex, ethnicity and CMV serostatus was compiled. Among the roughly 390 genotyped donors, under 90% belonged to the genetic ancestry cluster associated with self-reported Caucasian donors. A later genetic analysis took genome-wide SNP genotypes for about 55% of the 666 donors and used that subset as a discovery cohort. Because of strong linkage in the cohort, roughly five DR-DQ haplotypes were treated as single units for association and clustering. The later analysis used no new phenotypic data to find candidate immune exposures, relying instead on TCR beta sequences and their occurrence across donors. Every discovery cohort repertoire had been produced on one sequencing platform. In addition to the first cohort of roughly 670 subjects, a separate validation cohort of under 150 different subjects was used. In an earlier analysis of several hundred of the donors, high-throughput TCR beta sequencing was used to judge whether each TCR beta V gene segment behaved as functional or pseudogenic. Typing coverage varied by locus: roughly 620-630 donors for A, B, C, DRB1 and DQB1; approximately 560 for DQA1; about 570 for DPA1; fewer than 480 for DPB1. The study used immunosequencing to profile the T cell repertoires of 666 subjects and linked those repertoires to cytomegalovirus serostatus. Among a few hundred genotyped donors of the cohort, an average of approximately 230,000 unique TCR beta nucleotide sequences were sequenced per donor, roughly 20% of them non-productive. To predict cytomegalovirus infection status, the study combined high-throughput TCR immunosequencing, statistical association of individual TCRs with disease status, and machine learning. An early release covering just under 650 HLA-typed donors comprised approximately 300 gigabases of sequencing data and around 80 million unique TCR sequences. In a later analysis, previously published TCR beta repertoires from more than 500 donors were re-analyzed and high-resolution HLA genotyping was added so that TCR occurrence patterns could be studied. Here is what the overall study found, with its caveats: The sequencing pipeline was judged likely to have produced a cluster of highly shared sequence variants as a technical artifact. A further reported finding was that TCR beta sequences accurately predicted the HLA-A and HLA-B alleles for most subjects in the first cohort. A few of the identified cytomegalovirus-associated TCR beta chains were confirmed in vitro to be specific for cytomegalovirus antigens. It was suggested by the authors that the approach could potentially be generalized to other disease states and immunological phenotypes. Compared with the roughly 600-donor mean, donors in an Asian-associated ancestry cluster had fewer N-insertions in productive TCRs, according to a later genetic analysis. A later analysis found that most CMV-associated TCR beta chains appeared HLA-restricted, with HLA associations seemingly driven largely by CMV exposure. CMV serostatus was the only immune exposure information available for the cohort. A later analysis reported that several top co-occurrence clusters appeared linked to parvovirus B19, influenza, CMV and Epstein-Barr virus. The classifier was reported to diagnose cytomegalovirus status with high specificity and sensitivity in both the original cohort and the validation cohort. The presence/absence analyses assumed that sequencing depth was roughly uniform across donors, and that assumption may not be true. Only TCR beta chains were sequenced in this cohort, and the absence of alpha or paired-chain data limited detectable features. When HLA alleles, especially DR and DQ, strongly co-occurred, attributing TCR associations to individual alleles was difficult. In a later analysis, about 16,000 TCR beta sequences were associated with specific HLA alleles at a false discovery rate of 0.05. An earlier analysis of around 600 of the donors showed that most TCR beta V segments appeared in productive rearrangements either about 90% or about 30% of the time, which broadly matched IMGT annotations. Because HLA typing was unavailable for some donors at each locus, only the typed subset was used in association tests. Linkage disequilibrium might explain the correlated functional status among segregating V segments, but an unknown experimental factor could not be ruled out. In a later analysis, HLA-associated TCR beta chains were found to be more clonally expanded and to have lower generation probabilities than equally common non-associated chains. Most TCR sequences were seen in very few donors, while some public TCRs were found in many individuals. The study gave a list of 150 to 200 TCR beta chains associated with cytomegalovirus. An association between a missense DCLRE1C variant and V-gene and J-gene trimming of TCR beta chains was found in a later genetic analysis and replicated in an independent cohort. A later analysis found that TCR association rates varied across HLA loci, with DRB1 alleles showing the most associated TCRs and HLA-C alleles the fewest. Because counts were too low, some 16 rarely observed V segments, including chromosome 9 orphons, were excluded from the earlier analysis of some 540 of the donors.

The cohort was made up of approximately 670 healthy bone marrow donors. At the time of sampling, every cohort member was nominally healthy, though immune exposures that went unrecorded were likely present. The donor was CMV seronegative and was included in the group of several hundred seronegative cohort members. A peripheral blood sample was provided by each donor, and peripheral blood mononuclear cells were used for TCR beta sequencing. Genomic DNA was extracted from the blood cell samples with the Qiagen DNeasy Blood Extraction Kit. The library was produced with the immunoSEQ multiplex PCR assay. The multiplex PCR relied on a mix of 60 forward primers for TCR Vbeta segments and 13 reverse primers for TCR Jbeta segments. A multiplex PCR assay on genomic DNA amplified the CDR3 region of rearranged TCR beta genes. Amplified TCR beta libraries were sequenced as 87-base-pair reads on the Illumina HiSeq System. The authors' pipeline ran thus. Across the 600 to 700 repertoires, a later analysis counted tens of millions of unique TCR beta chains, 9.5 million to 12 million of which were shared by at least two donors. Raw reads were error-corrected and collapsed into unique sequences with a nearest-neighbor algorithm that merged closely related sequences to remove PCR and sequencing errors. V, D and J gene segments were assigned by aligning CDR3 sequences to IMGT reference sequences. For a sequence to be retained, a match of at least six nucleotides to both a V gene segment and a J gene segment was required. Rearrangements were called productive when the CDR3 lacked stop codons and stayed in frame with V and J; all others were non-productive. CDR3 was defined by IMGT convention, running from the second conserved V-encoded cysteine to the conserved J-encoded phenylalanine. In an earlier analysis of 550 to 650 of the donors, sequences lacking an unambiguous match to a single V gene segment were excluded. An earlier analysis of under 750 of the donors called V segments functional above 56.7% productive rearrangements and segregating when the between-donor standard deviation exceeded 5%. To diagnose cytomegalovirus status from the catalog of TCR beta chain sequences, a statistical classification framework was built. In a later analysis, TCR nucleotide sequences were compared against IMGT/GENE-DB human TR gene sequences so that V and J genes could be assigned. Using the TCRdist pipeline, a later analysis assigned CDR3 sequences along with most-parsimonious VDJ recombination scenarios. In a later analysis, every TCR beta chain was defined by the combination of its CDR3 amino acid sequence and its V-gene family, and reads without a unique V-gene family were dropped. As a way to deal with suspected cross-contamination and a sequencing artifact, a later analysis dropped 500 to 700 nucleotide sequences that were highly shared and had low generation probability. For each public chain, a later analysis derived a clonal expansion index from normalized ranks of inferred template counts within each repertoire. A later analysis computed generation probabilities with a VDJ recombination model fitted to out-of-frame rearrangements, and checked the results against IGoR. In a later analysis, TCR-TCR, TCR-HLA and TCR-CMV co-occurrence was scored with hypergeometric tests, and a repertoire-size bias correction was applied to TCR pairs. To estimate false discovery rates, a later analysis permuted the HLA or CMV assignments 20 times. In a later analysis, co-occurring TCRs were grouped using DBSCAN, with TCRdist sequence similarity added in when clustering inside HLA-allele-positive subsets. Repertoires with fewer than 30,000 or more than 120,000 public chains were left out of co-occurrence clustering, as were five repertoires with anomalous nucleotide sharing. The clones in this table, taken by TCRdb from immuneACCESS, are in-frame only. Not every clone is retained; where verified, under half of the shortfall comes from an unresolved V gene, and the cause of the rest is unknown. D and trimming come from the DNA, and the V and J calls and clone size come from that table. The sample table holds around 140,000 clones, of which around 79% were seen once. Around 1.3% of the sample lies in the top ten.

Turning to this clone: The antigen this receptor binds is unknown. No qualities accompany the bases; no much larger clone lies one base away.

The TCR originated in a woman aged 40 to 50 in good health and CMV-seronegative. The sequenced material came from PBMCs.

The DNA reads TGCGCCAGCAGCACCCTAGCGGGGGGGATCACAGATACGCAGTATTTT. Its protein is CASSTLAGGITDTQYF. Recombination linked TRBV5-1 to TRBJ2-3, and TRBD2 matches 12 of the central bases. The germline V gene provides CDR1 SGHRS and CDR2 YFSETQ. The V end gives up 4 bases and the J end 2 bases, leaving 5 bases in the junction not matched to a gene. The cysteine opens and the phenylalanine closes a CDR3 of 16 amino acids. The sequence is cut down to CDR3 DNA, 48 bases in frame from base 1.